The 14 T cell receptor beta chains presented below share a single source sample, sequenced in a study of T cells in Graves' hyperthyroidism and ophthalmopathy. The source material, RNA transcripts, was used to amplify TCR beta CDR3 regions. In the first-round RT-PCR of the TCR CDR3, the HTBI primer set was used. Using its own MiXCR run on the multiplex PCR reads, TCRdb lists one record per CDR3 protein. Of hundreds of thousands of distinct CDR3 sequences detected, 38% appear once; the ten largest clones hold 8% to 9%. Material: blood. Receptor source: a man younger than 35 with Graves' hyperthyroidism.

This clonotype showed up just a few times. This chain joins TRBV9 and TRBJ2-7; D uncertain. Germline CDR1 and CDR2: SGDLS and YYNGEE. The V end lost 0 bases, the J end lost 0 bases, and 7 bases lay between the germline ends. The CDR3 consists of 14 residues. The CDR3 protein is CASSVGEDSYEQYF. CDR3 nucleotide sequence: TGTGCCAGCAGCGTAGGAGAGGACTCCTACGAGCAGTACTTC.

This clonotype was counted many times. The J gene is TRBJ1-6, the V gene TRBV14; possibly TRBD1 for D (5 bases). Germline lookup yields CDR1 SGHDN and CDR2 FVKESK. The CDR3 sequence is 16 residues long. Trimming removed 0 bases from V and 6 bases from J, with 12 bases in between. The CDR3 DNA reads TGTGCCAGCAGCCAAGATGGGGGTGACTTTAATTCACCCCTCCACTTT. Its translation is CASSQDGGDFNSPLHF.

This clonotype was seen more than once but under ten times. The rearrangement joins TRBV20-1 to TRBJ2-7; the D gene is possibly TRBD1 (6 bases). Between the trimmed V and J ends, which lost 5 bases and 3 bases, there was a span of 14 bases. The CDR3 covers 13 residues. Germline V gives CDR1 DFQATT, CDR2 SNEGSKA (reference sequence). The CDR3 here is CSAGGWEGYEQYF. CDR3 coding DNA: TGCAGTGCTGGGGGCTGGGAAGGCTACGAGCAGTACTTC.

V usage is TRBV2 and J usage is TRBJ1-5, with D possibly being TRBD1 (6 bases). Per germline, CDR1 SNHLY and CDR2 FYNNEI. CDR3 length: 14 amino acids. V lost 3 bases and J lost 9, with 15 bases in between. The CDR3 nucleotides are TGTGCCAGCAGTGAGGAGCAGGGGAAACGGCCCCAGCATTTT. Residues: CASSEEQGKRPQHF.

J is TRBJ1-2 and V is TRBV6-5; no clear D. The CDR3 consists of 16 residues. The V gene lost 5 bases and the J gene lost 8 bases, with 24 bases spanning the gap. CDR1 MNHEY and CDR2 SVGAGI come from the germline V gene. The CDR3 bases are TGTGCCAGCAGTCAGCTCCCCCGGCAGGCCCTCGGCGGCTACACCTTC. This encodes CASSQLPRQALGGYTF.

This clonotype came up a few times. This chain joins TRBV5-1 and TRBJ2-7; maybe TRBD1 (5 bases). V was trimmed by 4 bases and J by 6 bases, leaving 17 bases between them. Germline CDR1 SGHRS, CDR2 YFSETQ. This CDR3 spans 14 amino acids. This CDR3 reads CASSLLTERSEQYF. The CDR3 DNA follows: TGCGCCAGCAGCCTCTTGACAGAAAGGAGCGAGCAGTACTTC.

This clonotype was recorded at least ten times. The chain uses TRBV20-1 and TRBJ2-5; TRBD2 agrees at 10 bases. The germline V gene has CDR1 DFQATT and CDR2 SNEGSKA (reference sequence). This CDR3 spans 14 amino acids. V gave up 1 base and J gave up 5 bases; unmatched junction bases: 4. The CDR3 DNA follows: TGCAGTGCTAGAGCGGGACTAGCGACCGAGACCCAGTACTTC. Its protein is CSARAGLATETQYF.

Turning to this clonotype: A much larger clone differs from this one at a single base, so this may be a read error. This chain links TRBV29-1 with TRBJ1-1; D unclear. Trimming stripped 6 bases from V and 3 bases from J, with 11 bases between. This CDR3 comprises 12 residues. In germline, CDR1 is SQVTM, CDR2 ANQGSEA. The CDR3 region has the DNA TGCAGCGTAATGTTGGGCGACACTGAAGCTTTCTTT. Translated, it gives CSVMLGDTEAFF.

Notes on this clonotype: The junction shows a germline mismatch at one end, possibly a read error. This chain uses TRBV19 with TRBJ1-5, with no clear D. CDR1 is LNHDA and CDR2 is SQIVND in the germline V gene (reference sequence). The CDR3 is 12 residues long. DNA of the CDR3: TGTGCCAGTAGTATGGGGAATCAGCCCCGGCATTTT. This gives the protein CASSMGNQPRHF.

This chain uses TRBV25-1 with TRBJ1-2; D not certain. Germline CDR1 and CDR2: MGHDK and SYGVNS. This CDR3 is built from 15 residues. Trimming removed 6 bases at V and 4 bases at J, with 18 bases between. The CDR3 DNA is TGTGCCAGCAGCCAATTTCTCTGGGGAAGCTATGGCTACACCTTC. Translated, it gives CASSQFLWGSYGYTF.

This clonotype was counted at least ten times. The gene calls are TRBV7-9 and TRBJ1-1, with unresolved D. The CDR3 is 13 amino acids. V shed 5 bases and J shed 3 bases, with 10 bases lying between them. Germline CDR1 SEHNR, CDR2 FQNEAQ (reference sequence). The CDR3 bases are TGTGCCAGCAGCCCTAGTAAGGACACTGAAGCTTTCTTT. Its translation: CASSPSKDTEAFF.

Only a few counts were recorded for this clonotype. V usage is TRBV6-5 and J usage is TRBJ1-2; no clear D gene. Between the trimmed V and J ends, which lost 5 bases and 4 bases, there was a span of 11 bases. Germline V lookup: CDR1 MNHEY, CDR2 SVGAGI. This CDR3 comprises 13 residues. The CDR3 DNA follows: TGTGCCAGCAGTATCTCCCGAGGCTATGGCTACACCTTC. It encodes CASSISRGYGYTF.

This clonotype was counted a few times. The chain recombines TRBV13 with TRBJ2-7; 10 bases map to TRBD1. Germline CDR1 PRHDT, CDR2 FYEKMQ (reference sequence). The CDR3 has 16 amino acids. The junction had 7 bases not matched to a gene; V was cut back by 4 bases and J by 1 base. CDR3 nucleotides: TGTGCCAGCAGCTCTATCGGGACAGGGGTGTCCTACGAGCAGTACTTC. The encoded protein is CASSSIGTGVSYEQYF.

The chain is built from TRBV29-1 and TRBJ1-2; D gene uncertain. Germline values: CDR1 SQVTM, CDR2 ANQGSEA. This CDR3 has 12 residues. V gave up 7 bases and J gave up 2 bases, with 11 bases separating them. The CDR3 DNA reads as TGCAGCGCACACCTCAGGAACTATGGCTACACCTTC. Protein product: CSAHLRNYGYTF.